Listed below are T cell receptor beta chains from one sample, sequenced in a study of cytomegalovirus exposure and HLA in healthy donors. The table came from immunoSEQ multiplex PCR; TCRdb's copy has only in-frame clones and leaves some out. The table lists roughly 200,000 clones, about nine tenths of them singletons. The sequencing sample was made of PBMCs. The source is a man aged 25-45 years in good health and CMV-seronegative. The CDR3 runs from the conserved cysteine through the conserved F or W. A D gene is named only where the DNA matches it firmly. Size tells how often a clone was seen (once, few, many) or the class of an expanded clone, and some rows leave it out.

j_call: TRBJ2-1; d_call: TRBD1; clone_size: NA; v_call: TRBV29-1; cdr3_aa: CSVEFRDRRNEQFF; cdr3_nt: TGCAGCGTTGAATTCCGGGACAGGAGAAATGAGCAGTTCTTC
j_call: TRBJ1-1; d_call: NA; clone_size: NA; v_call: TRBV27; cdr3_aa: CASSLRGRAFTEAFF; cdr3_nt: TGTGCCAGCAGTTTAAGGGGCAGGGCGTTCACTGAAGCTTTCTTT
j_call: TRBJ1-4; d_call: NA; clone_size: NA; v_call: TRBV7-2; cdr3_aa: CASSLAGANEKLFF; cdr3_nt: TGTGCCAGCAGCTTAGCGGGGGCCAATGAAAAACTGTTTTTT
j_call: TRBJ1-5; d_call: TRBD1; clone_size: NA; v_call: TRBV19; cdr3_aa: CASSSHRGKGPQHF; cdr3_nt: TGTGCCAGTAGTAGCCACAGGGGAAAGGGGCCCCAGCATTTT
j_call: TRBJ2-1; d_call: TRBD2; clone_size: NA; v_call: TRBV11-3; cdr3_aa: CASSRDYLYNEQFF; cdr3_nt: TGTGCCAGCAGCAGGGACTACCTTTACAATGAGCAGTTCTTC
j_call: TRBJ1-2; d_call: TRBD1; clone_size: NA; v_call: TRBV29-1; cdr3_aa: CSVGGGATNYGYTF; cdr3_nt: TGCAGCGTTGGAGGGGGCGCCACGAACTATGGCTACACCTTC
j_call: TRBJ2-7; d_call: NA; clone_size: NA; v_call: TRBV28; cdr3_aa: CASSSMTGTPWVQYF; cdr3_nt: TGTGCCAGCAGTTCCATGACCGGGACACCGTGGGTGCAGTACTTC
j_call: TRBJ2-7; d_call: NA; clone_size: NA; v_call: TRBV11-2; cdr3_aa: CASSLNTDSYEQYF; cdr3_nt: TGTGCCAGCAGCTTAAATACAGACTCCTACGAGCAGTACTTC
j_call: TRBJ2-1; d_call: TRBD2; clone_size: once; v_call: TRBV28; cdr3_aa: CASSPIAGVGQFF; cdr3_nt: TGTGCCAGCAGTCCAATAGCGGGAGTAGGGCAGTTCTTC
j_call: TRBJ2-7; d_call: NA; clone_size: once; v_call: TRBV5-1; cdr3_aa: CASSLTAYEQYF; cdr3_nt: TGCGCCAGCAGCTTGACGGCCTACGAGCAGTACTTC
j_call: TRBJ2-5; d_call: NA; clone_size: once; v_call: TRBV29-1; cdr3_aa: CSVRRDRTQETQYF; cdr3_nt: TGCAGCGTCCGCCGTGACAGGACTCAAGAGACCCAGTACTTC
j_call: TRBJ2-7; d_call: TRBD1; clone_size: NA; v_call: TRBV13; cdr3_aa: CASSLADRVYEQYF; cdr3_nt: TGTGCCAGCAGCTTAGCCGACAGGGTTTACGAGCAGTACTTC
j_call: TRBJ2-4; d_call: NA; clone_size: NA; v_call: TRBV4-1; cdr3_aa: CASSRQGIQYF; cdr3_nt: TGCGCCAGCAGCCGACAAGGCATTCAGTACTTC
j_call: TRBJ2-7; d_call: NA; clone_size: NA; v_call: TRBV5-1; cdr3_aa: CATLRGVPDPEQYF; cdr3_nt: TGCGCCACACTCCGGGGAGTCCCAGACCCCGAGCAGTACTTC
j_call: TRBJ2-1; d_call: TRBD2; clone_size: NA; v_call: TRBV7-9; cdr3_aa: CASSLGYSGINEQFF; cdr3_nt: TGTGCCAGCAGCTTAGGATATAGCGGGATCAATGAGCAGTTCTTC
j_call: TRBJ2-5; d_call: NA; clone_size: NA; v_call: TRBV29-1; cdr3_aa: CSVDLPRTMQTQYF; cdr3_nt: TGCAGCGTTGATCTCCCAAGAACAATGCAGACCCAGTACTTC
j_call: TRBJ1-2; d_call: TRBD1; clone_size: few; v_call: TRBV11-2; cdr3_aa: CASSPGTGGSSNYGYTF; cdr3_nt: TGTGCCAGCAGCCCCGGGACAGGGGGCTCGTCTAACTATGGCTACACCTTC
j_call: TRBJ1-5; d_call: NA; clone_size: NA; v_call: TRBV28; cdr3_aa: CASSLNQPQHF; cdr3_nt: TGTGCCAGCAGCCTCAATCAGCCCCAGCATTTT
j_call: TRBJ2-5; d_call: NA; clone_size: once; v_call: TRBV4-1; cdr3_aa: CASSLTMRVETQYF; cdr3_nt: TGCGCCAGCAGCCTTACTATGAGGGTTGAGACCCAGTACTTC
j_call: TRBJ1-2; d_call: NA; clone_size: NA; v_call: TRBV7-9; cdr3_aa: CASSPRTDLTYGYTF; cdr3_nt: TGTGCCAGCAGCCCCCGGACAGACTTAACCTATGGCTACACCTTC
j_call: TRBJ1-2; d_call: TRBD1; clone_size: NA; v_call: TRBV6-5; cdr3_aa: CASSYSIGQGGGYTF; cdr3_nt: TGTGCCAGCAGTTACTCTATTGGACAGGGCGGAGGCTACACCTTC
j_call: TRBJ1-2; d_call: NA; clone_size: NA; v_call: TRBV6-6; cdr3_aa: CASTSTVNYGYTF; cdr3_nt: TGTGCCAGCACCTCGACAGTTAACTATGGCTACACCTTC
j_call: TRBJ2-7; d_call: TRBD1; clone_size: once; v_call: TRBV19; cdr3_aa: CASSISGDSLSYEQYF; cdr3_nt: TGTGCCAGTAGTATATCCGGGGACAGCCTCTCCTACGAGCAGTACTTC
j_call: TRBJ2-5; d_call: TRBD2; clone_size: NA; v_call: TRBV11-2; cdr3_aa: CASSLGGDSSAQYF; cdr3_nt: TGTGCCAGCAGCTTGGGGGGGGATTCGTCGGCCCAGTACTTC
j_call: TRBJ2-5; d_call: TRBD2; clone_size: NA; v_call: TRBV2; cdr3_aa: CASRFALAEETQYF; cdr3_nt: TGTGCCAGCAGGTTTGCGCTAGCGGAAGAGACCCAGTACTTC
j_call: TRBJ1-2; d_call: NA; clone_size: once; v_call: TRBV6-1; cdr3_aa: CASSGLFLVDHGYTF; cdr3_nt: TGTGCCAGCAGTGGACTCTTCTTAGTGGATCACGGCTACACCTTC
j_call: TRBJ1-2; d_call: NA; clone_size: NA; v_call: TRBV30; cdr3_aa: CAWRRDGGYVGGYTF; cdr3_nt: TGTGCCTGGAGAAGAGATGGGGGGTATGTTGGTGGCTACACCTTC
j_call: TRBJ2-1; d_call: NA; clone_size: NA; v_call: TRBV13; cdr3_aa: CASSLAGAGDNEQFF; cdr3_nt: TGTGCCAGCAGCTTAGCAGGGGCAGGTGACAATGAGCAGTTCTTC
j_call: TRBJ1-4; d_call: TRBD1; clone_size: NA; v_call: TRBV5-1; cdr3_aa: CASSLFGSGGDEKLFF; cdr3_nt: TGCGCCAGCAGCTTGTTCGGTTCAGGGGGCGATGAAAAACTGTTTTTT
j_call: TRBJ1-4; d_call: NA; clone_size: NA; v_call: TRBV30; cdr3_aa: CAWGRPYGTTNEKLFF; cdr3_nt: TGTGCCTGGGGTCGTCCTTACGGGACAACTAATGAAAAACTGTTTTTT
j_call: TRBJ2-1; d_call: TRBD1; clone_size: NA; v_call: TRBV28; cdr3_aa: CASSETGVNEQFF; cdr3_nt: TGTGCCAGCAGTGAGACAGGGGTCAATGAGCAGTTCTTC
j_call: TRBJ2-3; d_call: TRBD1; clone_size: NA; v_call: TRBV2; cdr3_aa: CASSEALLQGASDTQYF; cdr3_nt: TGTGCCAGCAGTGAAGCGCTTCTCCAGGGGGCTTCAGATACGCAGTATTTT
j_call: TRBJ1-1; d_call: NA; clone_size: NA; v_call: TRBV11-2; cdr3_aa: CASNPGGRDTEAFF; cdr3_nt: TGTGCCAGCAACCCTGGAGGGAGGGACACTGAAGCTTTCTTT
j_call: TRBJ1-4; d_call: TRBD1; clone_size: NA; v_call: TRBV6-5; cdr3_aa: CASGGSAEKLFF; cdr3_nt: TGTGCCTCAGGGGGTTCAGCGGAAAAACTGTTTTTT
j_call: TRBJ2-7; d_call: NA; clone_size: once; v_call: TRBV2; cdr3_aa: CASSEGQAPYEQYF; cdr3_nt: TGTGCCAGCAGTGAAGGGCAGGCCCCCTACGAGCAGTACTTC
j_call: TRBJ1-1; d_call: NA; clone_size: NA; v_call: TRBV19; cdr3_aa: CASSIPPGGRTEAFF; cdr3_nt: TGTGCCAGTAGTATTCCCCCGGGAGGTCGGACTGAAGCTTTCTTT
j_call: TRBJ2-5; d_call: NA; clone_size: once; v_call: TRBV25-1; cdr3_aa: CASSDRISSGGRETQYF; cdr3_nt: TGTGCCAGCAGTGATAGGATTAGCAGTGGGGGCCGGGAGACCCAGTACTTC
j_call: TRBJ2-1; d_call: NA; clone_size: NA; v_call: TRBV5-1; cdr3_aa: CASSFSRDNEQFF; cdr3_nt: TGCGCCAGCAGCTTTTCCAGGGACAATGAGCAGTTCTTC
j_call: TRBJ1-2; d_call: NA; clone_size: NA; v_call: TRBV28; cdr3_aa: CASSEQGYGYTF; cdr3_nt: TGTGCCAGCAGTGAGCAGGGATATGGCTACACCTTC
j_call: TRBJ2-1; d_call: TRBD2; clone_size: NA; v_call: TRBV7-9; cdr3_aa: CASSTRTSGGLNEQFF; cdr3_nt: TGTGCCAGCAGTACAAGGACTAGCGGGGGCCTCAATGAGCAGTTCTTC
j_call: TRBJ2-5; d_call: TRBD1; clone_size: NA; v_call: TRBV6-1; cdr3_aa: CASSPGQTEETQYF; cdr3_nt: TGTGCCAGCAGTCCGGGACAGACAGAAGAGACCCAGTACTTC
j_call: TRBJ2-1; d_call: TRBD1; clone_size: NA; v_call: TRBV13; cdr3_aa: CASSTPTGVNEQFF; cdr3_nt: TGTGCCAGCAGCACCCCGACAGGGGTCAATGAGCAGTTCTTC
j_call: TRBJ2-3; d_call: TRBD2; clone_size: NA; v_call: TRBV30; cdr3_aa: CAQSPGTSADTQYF; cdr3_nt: TGTGCCCAAAGTCCCGGGACTAGCGCAGATACGCAGTATTTT
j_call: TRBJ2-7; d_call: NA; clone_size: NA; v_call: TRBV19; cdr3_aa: CASSPGVSAYEQYF; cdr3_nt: TGTGCCAGTAGTCCAGGGGTTTCCGCCTACGAGCAGTACTTC
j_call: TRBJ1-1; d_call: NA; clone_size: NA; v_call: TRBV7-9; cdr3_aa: CASSLNLAEAFF; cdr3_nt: TGTGCCAGCAGCCTCAACCTAGCGGAGGCTTTCTTT
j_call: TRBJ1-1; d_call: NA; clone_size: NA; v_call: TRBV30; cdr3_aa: CAWNQIRGTEAFF; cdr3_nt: TGTGCCTGGAACCAAATTAGGGGAACTGAAGCTTTCTTT
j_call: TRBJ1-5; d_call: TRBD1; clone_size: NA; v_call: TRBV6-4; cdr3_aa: CASSPTLGQGAPQHF; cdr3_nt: TGTGCCAGCAGCCCCACCCTGGGACAGGGCGCCCCCCAGCATTTT
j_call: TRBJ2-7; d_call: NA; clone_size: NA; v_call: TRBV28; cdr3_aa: CASRPTSLEQYF; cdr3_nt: TGTGCCAGCAGGCCGACTAGTTTGGAGCAGTACTTC
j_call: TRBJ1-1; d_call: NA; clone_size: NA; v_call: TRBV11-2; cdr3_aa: CASSATAEAFF; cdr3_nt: TGTGCCAGCAGCGCGACAGCTGAAGCTTTCTTT
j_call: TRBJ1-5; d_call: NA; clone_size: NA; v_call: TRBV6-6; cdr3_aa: CASSYSRGPQHF; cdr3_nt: TGTGCCAGCAGTTACTCTAGAGGCCCCCAGCATTTT
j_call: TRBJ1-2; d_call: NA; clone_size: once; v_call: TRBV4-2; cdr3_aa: CASSQDGYGFYTF; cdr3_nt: TGTGCCAGCAGCCAAGATGGTTATGGCTTCTACACCTTC
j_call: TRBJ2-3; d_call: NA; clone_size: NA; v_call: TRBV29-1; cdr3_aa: CSVGTGLTDTQYF; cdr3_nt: TGCAGCGTCGGAACAGGGTTAACAGATACGCAGTATTTT
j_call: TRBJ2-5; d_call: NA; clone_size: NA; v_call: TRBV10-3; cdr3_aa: CAISGDWEGETQYF; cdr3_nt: TGTGCCATCAGTGGGGACTGGGAAGGAGAGACCCAGTACTTC
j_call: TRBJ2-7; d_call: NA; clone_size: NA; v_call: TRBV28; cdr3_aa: CASLNRSSYEQYF; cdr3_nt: TGTGCCAGCCTGAACAGAAGCTCCTACGAGCAGTACTTC
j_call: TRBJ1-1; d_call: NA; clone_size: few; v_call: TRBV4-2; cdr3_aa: CASSQDRGTVAEAFF; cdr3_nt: TGTGCCAGCAGCCAAGATAGGGGGACGGTCGCTGAAGCTTTCTTT
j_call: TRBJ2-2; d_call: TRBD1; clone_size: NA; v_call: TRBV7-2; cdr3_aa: CAGYGTGGNTGELFF; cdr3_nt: TGTGCCGGCTACGGGACAGGGGGAAACACCGGGGAGCTGTTTTTT
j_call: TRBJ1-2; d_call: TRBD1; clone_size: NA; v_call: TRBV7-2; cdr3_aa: CASSLEDRGGYGYTF; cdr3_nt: TGTGCCAGCAGCCTCGAGGACAGGGGGGGGTATGGCTACACCTTC
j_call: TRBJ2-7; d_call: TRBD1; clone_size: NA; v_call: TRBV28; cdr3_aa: CASSSTTADREQYF; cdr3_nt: TGTGCCAGCAGCTCCACCACAGCCGACAGGGAACAGTACTTC
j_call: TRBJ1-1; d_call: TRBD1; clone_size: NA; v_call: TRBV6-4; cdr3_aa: CASGTEKNTEAFF; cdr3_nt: TGTGCCAGCGGGACAGAAAAGAACACTGAAGCTTTCTTT
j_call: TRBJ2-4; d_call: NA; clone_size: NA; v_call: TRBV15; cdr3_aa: CATSRAPSGAKNIQYF; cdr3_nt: TGTGCCACCAGCAGAGCTCCGTCGGGGGCCAAAAACATTCAGTACTTC